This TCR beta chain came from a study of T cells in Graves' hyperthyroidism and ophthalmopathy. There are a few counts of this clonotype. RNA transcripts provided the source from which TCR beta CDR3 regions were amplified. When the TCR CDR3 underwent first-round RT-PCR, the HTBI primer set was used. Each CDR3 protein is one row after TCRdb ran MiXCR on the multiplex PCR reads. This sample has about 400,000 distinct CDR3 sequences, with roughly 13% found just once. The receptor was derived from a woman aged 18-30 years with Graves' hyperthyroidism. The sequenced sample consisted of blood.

CDR3 DNA sequence: TGTGCCATCAGTGAATTGCGGCGCAACACCGGGGAGCTGTTTTTT. It is translated as CAISELRRNTGELFF. The chain uses TRBV10-3 and TRBJ2-2; D not resolved. V was pared by 3 bases and J by 2 bases, with 10 bases between. CDR3 length: 15 amino acids. Looked up from germline, CDR1 is ENHRY and CDR2 is SYGVKD.